This T cell receptor beta chain was observed in a study of cytomegalovirus exposure and HLA in healthy donors. Looking at the study overall: An earlier analysis found fewer than 120 million unique TCR beta sequences from about 190 million T cells. There were roughly 80 million unique TCRs (from HLA-typed donors) in an early data release.

In the PCR, 60 Vbeta and 13 Jbeta primers were used. Libraries were prepared by immunoSEQ multiplex PCR; TCRdb keeps only in-frame clonotypes and omits some of them. The sample contains over 120,000 clones, around 84% of which appear only once. Overall study results and limits: The majority of TCR sequences were rare, yet some public TCRs appeared in many donors. In an earlier analysis, productive rearrangement rates for most beta V segments clustered near 87% or 30%.

Of note for this clone: The antigen is unknown.

The source is a man aged 50 to 60 in good health and CMV-seronegative. The sequenced material came from PBMCs.

The CDR3 sequence: CASSPRTGGNSPLHF. CDR3 sequence (DNA): TGTGCCAGCAGCCCTAGGACAGGGGGAAATTCACCCCTCCACTTT. V usage is TRBV5-4 and J usage is TRBJ1-6, with TRBD1 matching 10 bases. Germline assignment: CDR1 SGHNT and CDR2 YYREEE (reference sequence). This CDR3 has 15 amino acids. After removal of 4 bases from V and 7 bases from J, the junction contained 5 bases not matched to a gene.